The table lists the clone carrying this T cell receptor (beta chain) with a few counts. Its target is unknown. The data originate from a study of blood T cells in healthy people across ages. Study results and caveats: TCR beta diversity correlated strongly with naive T cell percentage.

Then a second PCR, running roughly 7 to 12 cycles, was carried out with a sample-barcoded 5' primer and a J-beta primer mix. Tags on each cDNA molecule came from a template-switch adaptor with 12 random nucleotides. TCRdb reprocessed the 5' RACE reads with MiXCR, giving one entry per CDR3 protein. The profile shows 650,000 to 900,000 distinct CDR3 sequences, around 68% of them singletons. Per germline, CDR1 MNHNY and CDR2 SVGAGI (reference sequence). V dropped 8 bases and J dropped 8 bases, with 19 bases sitting between them. The CDR3 sequence is 14 residues long. The chain joins TRBV6-6 to TRBJ2-1, with D possibly being TRBD1 (6 bases). Sequencing used blood. This TCR was sampled from a young man in good health. The CDR3 bases are TGTGCCAGCTGGTGGCAGGGACATGGGGATGAGCAGTTCTTC. It codes for CASWWQGHGDEQFF.